This entry lists 27 T cell receptor beta chains sequenced from one sample in a study of post-analysis software for immune sequencing data. Findings of the study overall: About 5 TRBV segments (TRBV5-6, TRBV5-1 and TRBV20-1 among them) occurred more frequently in patients than in controls.

TCR beta libraries were prepared from cDNA with unique molecular identifiers. TCRdb fed the PCR reads into MiXCR, producing one record per CDR3 protein. The sample lists fewer than 900,000 distinct CDR3 sequences; 40% to 55% were seen once. These TCRs are of unknown antigen specificity. The sample was blood. These TCRs come from a girl aged 5-17 years with multiple sclerosis.

This clonotype was detected a few times. The genes are TRBV27 and TRBJ1-2, with 7 bases that match TRBD1. With 8 bases clipped from V and 0 bases from J, the junction kept 12 bases outside the gene matches. Germline V gene lookup returns CDR1 MNHEY and CDR2 SMNVEV (reference sequence). This CDR3 comprises 16 residues. In DNA, the CDR3 is TGTGCCAGCGGGGTCTCCGAAGGGGGCCCTAACTATGGCTACACCTTC. Translating gives CASGVSEGGPNYGYTF.

V usage is TRBV7-9 and J usage is TRBJ2-3; D may match TRBD1 or TRBD2 (5 bases each). From germline, CDR1 is SEHNR and CDR2 FQNEAQ (reference sequence). CDR3 length equals 15 residues. V was pared by 8 bases and J by 3 bases, with 18 bases between. The CDR3, as DNA: TGTGCCAGCCGCTATTTTTCTGGGGGTACAGATACGCAGTATTTT. Protein sequence: CASRYFSGGTDTQYF.

The chain links TRBV6-6 to TRBJ1-2; TRBD1 matches 8 bases. Trimming removed 5 bases from V and 6 bases from J; junction bases left unmatched: 8. CDR1 is MNHNY, CDR2 SVGAGI, per germline (reference sequence). The CDR3 has 14 residues. DNA for the CDR3: TGTGCCAGCAGTCAGACAGGGGCCAGAGATGGCTACACCTTC. It is translated as CASSQTGARDGYTF.

The chain is built from TRBV27 and TRBJ2-5; 8 bases are a match to TRBD1. Germline CDR1 reads MNHEY; CDR2 reads SMNVEV (reference sequence). The CDR3 runs 14 residues. The V segment lost 2 bases and the J segment 5 bases; nucleotides outside the gene matches: 4. In DNA form, the CDR3 reads TGTGCCAGCAGTTTAGGCAGGGGGCGGGAGACCCAGTACTTC. This sequence encodes CASSLGRGRETQYF.

This chain's CDR3 is CASSGIQQETQYF. Here the CDR3 DNA reads TGTGCCAGCAGCGGGATCCAGCAGGAGACCCAGTACTTC. The rearrangement joins TRBV3-1 to TRBJ2-5; D ambiguous. This CDR3 is built from 13 residues. The V gene lost 5 bases and the J gene lost 5 bases, with 12 bases spanning the gap. Germline V lookup: CDR1 LGHDT, CDR2 YNNKEL (reference sequence).

This clonotype turned up a few times. The chain has TRBV27 and TRBJ2-5; either TRBD1 or TRBD2 may fit D (6 bases each). The DNA end lines up better with TRBJ2-7; the J call may be wrong. This CDR3 comprises 14 residues. Per the germline V gene, CDR1 is MNHEY and CDR2 is SMNVEV (reference sequence). The DNA of the CDR3 is TGTGCCAGCAGCGGCCAGCCGGGGGCATACGAGCAGTACTTC. Translating gives CASSGQPGAYEQYF.

This chain links TRBV12-3 or TRBV12-4 with TRBJ1-2; D gene uncertain. The V and J ends lost 1 base and 5 bases respectively, with 11 bases between them. The CDR3 has 14 residues. The CDR3 DNA is TGTGCCAGCAGTTTAGGGTCAGCTCTTTATGGCTACACCTTC. Amino acids: CASSLGSALYGYTF.

For the CDR3, the DNA is TGCGCCAGCAGCCCGGGAGGACAGGGTGAGACCTACGAGCAGTACTTC. As protein: CASSPGGQGETYEQYF. The chain joins TRBV5-1 to TRBJ2-7; a possible D gene is TRBD1 (8 bases). Germline loops: CDR1 SGHRS, CDR2 YFSETQ. Trimming took off 4 bases at V and 2 bases at J, with 19 bases between the two ends. The CDR3 totals 16 residues.

CDR3 nucleotide sequence: TGTGCCAGCAGCGTAGAGGCAGACCTATACGAGCAGTACTTC. Its protein product is CASSVEADLYEQYF. J is TRBJ2-7 and V is TRBV9; no firm D call. The V and J ends lost 0 bases and 4 bases respectively, with 11 bases between them. Per germline, CDR1 SGDLS and CDR2 YYNGEE. The CDR3 is made up of 14 amino acids.

The CDR3 is CASSPPDRVRNEQFF. The CDR3 nucleotides read TGTGCCAGCTCACCTCCCGACAGGGTGCGGAATGAGCAGTTCTTC. The chain couples TRBV18 to TRBJ2-1, with 7 bases matching TRBD1. CDR1 is KGHSH and CDR2 is LQKENI in the germline V gene. The length of the CDR3 is 15 residues. Trimming removed 3 bases from V and 7 bases from J; junction bases left unmatched: 9. Supplemented by reference TRBV18 and TRBJ2-1, the full variable domain reads NAGVMQNPRHLVRRRGQEARLRCSPMKGHSHVYWYRQLPEEGLKFMVYLQKENIIDESGMPKERFSAEFPKEGPSILRIQQVVRGDSAAYFCASSPPDRVRNEQFFGPGTRLTVL.

This chain joins TRBV4-2 and TRBJ2-1; 9 bases are shared with TRBD2. The CDR3 extends over 19 amino acids. Trimming took 0 bases from V and 4 from J; bases not matched to a gene: 13. Germline CDR1 reads LGHNA; CDR2 reads YNFKEQ. As DNA, the CDR3 is TGTGCCAGCAGCCAAGATAATGTTCGGGCTAGCGGGGCATACAATGAGCAGTTCTTC. Encoded protein: CASSQDNVRASGAYNEQFF.

As DNA, the CDR3 is TGCAGTGCTAGCGGCGCGGCCAAAAACATTCAGTACTTC. Protein: CSASGAAKNIQYF. The V gene is TRBV20-1, the J gene TRBJ2-4; D gene uncertain. The germline V and J ends were trimmed by 3 bases and 1 base, with 7 bases remaining between them. The CDR3 covers 13 residues. The germline V gene has CDR1 DFQATT and CDR2 SNEGSKA (reference sequence).

This clonotype turned up a few times. The DNA for the CDR3 is TGTGCCAGCAGTTTCCCGGGGCAAGAGACCCAGTACTTC. It encodes CASSFPGQETQYF. The gene calls are TRBV28 and TRBJ2-5, with D perhaps matching TRBD2 (5 bases). The germline V and J ends were trimmed by 3 bases and 2 bases, with 7 bases remaining between them. Germline lookup yields CDR1 MDHEN and CDR2 SYDVKM. This CDR3 contains 13 residues.

The V and J genes are TRBV6-5 and TRBJ1-1; D gene ambiguous. Trimming shortened V by 2 bases and J by 6 bases, and 10 bases separated the two germline ends. The length of the CDR3 is 13 residues. Germline assignment: CDR1 MNHEY and CDR2 SVGAGI. The CDR3 loop is CASSYREASEAFF. CDR3 nucleotides: TGTGCCAGCAGTTACAGGGAAGCTTCTGAAGCTTTCTTT.

The chain combines TRBV7-3 with TRBJ1-2; D not certain. Germline assignment: CDR1 SGHTA and CDR2 FQGTGA. This CDR3 is 13 amino acids long. Deletions cut 5 bases from V and 3 bases from J, with 10 bases between. CDR3 amino acids: CASSPGPDYGYTF. CDR3 nucleotides: TGTGCCAGCAGCCCTGGGCCAGACTATGGCTACACCTTC.

The chain links TRBV12-3 or TRBV12-4 to TRBJ1-2, with D maybe TRBD1 (5 bases). CDR3 length: 14 residues. V lost 1 base, J lost 3 bases, and 9 bases lay in between. The CDR3 DNA is TGTGCCAGCAGTTTAGTTCGGGGGGACTATGGCTACACCTTC. It translates to CASSLVRGDYGYTF.

As to this clonotype: Given a much more abundant clone one base away, this may be a read error. The chain carries TRBV7-9 and TRBJ1-1; no firm D call. The germline V and J ends were trimmed by 5 bases and 1 base, with 8 bases remaining between them. The CDR3 spans 13 residues. CDR1 and CDR2 from the germline V gene are SEHNR and FQNEAQ (reference sequence). DNA for the CDR3: TGTGCCAGCAGCCAAAGGGAGAACACTGAAGCTTTCTTT. Translation: CASSQRENTEAFF.

Written as DNA, the CDR3 is TGTGCCAGCAGGGATTGGGGACTAGCTAGCTACGAGCAGTACTTC. Amino acid sequence: CASRDWGLASYEQYF. The rearrangement joins TRBV2 to TRBJ2-4; 9 positions agree with TRBD2. Judging by the DNA end, TRBJ2-7 fits better; the J call may be wrong. This CDR3 region has 15 residues. Per germline, CDR1 SNHLY and CDR2 FYNNEI.

J is TRBJ2-5 and V is TRBV29-1; D is uncertain. This CDR3 spans 13 amino acids. Trimming took 5 bases from V and 1 from J, leaving 11 bases between them. Per the germline V gene, CDR1 is SQVTM and CDR2 is ANQGSEA. The CDR3 DNA reads as TGCAGCGTTCGTAGGTCATCCCAAGAGACCCAGTACTTC. Residues: CSVRRSSQETQYF.

V and J are TRBV7-2 and TRBJ2-1; D is tentatively TRBD1 or TRBD2 (5 bases each). This CDR3 comprises 15 residues. The V end was cut by 2 bases, the J end by 6 bases, with 14 bases between. Germline assignment: CDR1 SGHTA and CDR2 FQGNSA. CDR3 amino acids: CASSLSGRAGNEQFF. The CDR3 coding sequence is TGTGCCAGCAGCTTAAGCGGCAGGGCGGGCAATGAGCAGTTCTTC.

The chain has TRBV21-1 and TRBJ2-1; TRBD1 is the table's D call, not checked against the DNA. TRBV21-1 is recorded as a pseudogene. CDR3 length: 15 amino acids. CDR3 in DNA: TGTGCCAGCAGCAAACTACAGGTGGTTCTCAATGAGCAGTTCTTC. Protein: CASSKLQVVLNEQFF.

The V call is TRBV5-1, the J call TRBJ1-4; no clear D. Trimming took 0 bases from V and 5 from J, leaving 5 bases between them. CDR1 and CDR2 (germline): SGHRS, YFSETQ. The CDR3 sequence is 13 residues long. This CDR3 reads CASSLDQNEKLFF. The CDR3 nucleotides are TGCGCCAGCAGCTTGGACCAGAATGAAAAACTGTTTTTT. Variable domain in full (rest from reference TRBV5-1 and TRBJ1-4): KAGVTQTPRYLIKTRGQQVTLSCSPISGHRSVSWYQQTPGQGLQFLFEYFSETQRNKGNFPGRFSGRQFSNSRSEMNVSTLELGDSALYLCASSLDQNEKLFFGSGTQLSVL.

This clonotype has more than one count but fewer than ten. The chain has TRBV5-1 and TRBJ2-3; D gene unclear. The V end lost 4 bases, the J end lost 4 bases, and 16 bases lay between the germline ends. Germline loops: CDR1 SGHRS, CDR2 YFSETQ. The CDR3 runs 15 residues. The CDR3 region has the DNA TGCGCCAGCAGCCTTGCGGCGGCAGCATCAGATACGCAGTATTTT. This translates into CASSLAAAASDTQYF.

V and J are TRBV7-2 and TRBJ1-1, with D perhaps matching TRBD1 (6 bases). CDR1 is SGHTA, CDR2 FQGNSA, per germline. CDR3 length: 13 amino acids. Between the trimmed V and J ends, which lost 5 bases and 4 bases, there was a span of 11 bases. CDR3 nucleotide sequence: TGTGCCAGCAGCCACCCAGGGGTCACTGAAGCTTTCTTT. As protein: CASSHPGVTEAFF.

In its sample, this clonotype was seen a few times. V usage is TRBV3-1 and J usage is TRBJ2-1; TRBD2 matches 11 bases. Germline CDR1 reads LGHDT; CDR2 reads YNNKEL (reference sequence). V dropped 7 bases and J dropped 0; count of bases not matched to a gene: 20. CDR3 length: 21 residues. CDR3 sequence reads: CASTQKKVASGRPSSYNEQFF. CDR3 coding DNA: TGTGCCAGCACCCAGAAAAAGGTGGCTAGCGGGAGGCCCAGCTCCTACAATGAGCAGTTCTTC.

The chain combines TRBV12-3 or TRBV12-4 with TRBJ2-1; 8 positions agree with TRBD2. This CDR3 comprises 17 residues. The V gene end was trimmed by 0 bases and the J gene end by 4 bases; junction bases not matched to a gene: 8. The CDR3 region is CASSLARGADWYNEQFF. The CDR3, as DNA: TGTGCCAGCAGTTTAGCGCGGGGGGCGGATTGGTACAATGAGCAGTTCTTC.

This chain uses TRBV20-1 with TRBJ2-1; 10 nucleotides align to TRBD2. Unmatched junction bases numbered 24, after V lost 6 bases and J lost 7 bases. CDR3 size: 19 residues. The V gene's germline CDR1 is DFQATT and CDR2 SNEGSKA (reference sequence). For the CDR3, the DNA is TGCAGTGCCCACATACTGGGTCAGCCGGGACTAGCGAGTCGGAATGAGCAGTTCTTC. Its protein product is CSAHILGQPGLASRNEQFF.